The 30 T cell receptor beta chains below come from one sample, sequenced in a study of human T cells and chemical hapten exposure. TCRdb re-called the RACE reads with MiXCR, one entry per CDR3 protein. The sample contains about 350,000 distinct CDR3 sequences, roughly 6% of which appear only once. The time point: pre-sensitization, week 0. The treatment here: therapeutic diphenylcyclopropenone sensitization with weekly scalp DPC. Material: whole blood, obtained in connection with sensitization to the hapten diphenylcyclopropenone (DPC). The receptor set was obtained from a young woman with alopecia areata. Some clones in this sample may be carry-over from other donors' samples.

The chain recombines TRBV19 with TRBJ2-7, with D perhaps being TRBD1 or TRBD2 (5 bases each). Germline CDR1 is LNHDA and CDR2 is SQIVND (reference sequence). Trimming removed 0 bases at V and 6 bases at J, with 9 bases between. This CDR3 comprises 13 residues. The CDR3 coding sequence is TGTGCCAGTAGTATAGAGGGGGTCGGCGAGCAGTACTTC. Encoded protein: CASSIEGVGEQYF.

This rearrangement joins TRBV6-1 to TRBJ2-3; 11 nucleotides align to TRBD2. The V and J ends lost 6 bases and 0 bases, in that order; junction bases with no gene match: 17. CDR1 and CDR2 from the germline V gene are MNHNS and SASEGT. The CDR3 sequence is 20 residues long. As DNA, the CDR3 is TGTGCCAGCAGAGCCCCCCTCGGGCTAGCGGGGGGACCTAGCACAGATACGCAGTATTTT. It translates to CASRAPLGLAGGPSTDTQYF.

This clonotype occurred a few times. The chain uses TRBV6-2 or TRBV6-3 and TRBJ2-1; D is possibly TRBD1 or TRBD2 (7 bases each). Germline V gene lookup returns CDR1 MNHEY and CDR2 SVGEGT. V lost 4 bases and J lost 12, with 28 bases in between. This CDR3 spans 17 amino acids. The CDR3 protein is CASSSQGERDLVGRQFF. Written as DNA, the CDR3 is TGTGCCAGCAGTTCCCAGGGGGAGCGGGACTTAGTTGGACGGCAGTTCTTC.

This rearrangement joins TRBV6-5 to TRBJ2-3, with D possibly TRBD2 on 6 matching bases. CDR3 length: 13 amino acids. Per the germline V gene, CDR1 is MNHEY and CDR2 is SVGAGI. Trimming stripped 6 bases from V and 5 bases from J, with 12 bases between. Here the CDR3 reads CASRLAPLDTQYF. Here the CDR3 DNA reads TGTGCCAGCAGACTAGCTCCTCTAGATACGCAGTATTTT.

This clonotype has at least ten counts. V and J are TRBV6-6 and TRBJ1-5, with D uncertain. The CDR3 runs 12 residues. The germline gives CDR1 MNHNY, CDR2 SVGAGI (reference sequence). Trimming left V 5 bases short and J 0 bases short, with 2 bases between. The CDR3 DNA follows: TGTGCCAGCAGTGTTAGCAATCAGCCCCAGCATTTT. It yields the protein CASSVSNQPQHF.

This clonotype was counted a few times. This chain links TRBV7-6 with TRBJ2-2; D is tentatively TRBD1 or TRBD2 (5 bases each). Trimming removed 5 bases at V and 3 bases at J, with 13 bases between. Germline values: CDR1 SGHVS, CDR2 FNYEAQ. The CDR3 length is 15 residues. The CDR3 is CASSPGAMDTGELFF. Written as DNA, the CDR3 is TGTGCCAGCAGCCCCGGGGCCATGGACACCGGGGAGCTGTTTTTT.

At least ten counts were recorded for this clonotype. CDR3 protein: CASSLGIGTDYGYTF. CDR3 coding DNA: TGTGCCAGCAGTCTGGGGATCGGGACGGACTATGGCTACACCTTC. The chain has TRBV12-3 or TRBV12-4 and TRBJ1-2, with D perhaps matching TRBD1 (5 bases). Trimming removed 5 bases at V and 3 bases at J, with 16 bases between. This CDR3 is built from 15 residues.

The V call is TRBV7-2, the J call TRBJ1-2; TRBD1 aligns across 8 bases. This CDR3 is built from 14 residues. V was clipped by 5 bases and J by 7 bases; unmatched bases: 9. Germline V gives CDR1 SGHTA, CDR2 FQGNSA. For the CDR3, the DNA is TGTGCCAGCAGCCGATGGACAGGGTCCGGTGGCTACACCTTC. It yields the protein CASSRWTGSGGYTF.

This clonotype was observed many times. The chain links TRBV5-1 to TRBJ2-5; 8 positions agree with TRBD1. The junction had 5 bases not matched to a gene; V was cut back by 0 bases and J by 1 base. Germline V gene sequence: CDR1 SGHRS, CDR2 YFSETQ. The length of the CDR3 is 16 residues. The CDR3 nucleotides read TGCGCCAGCAGCTTGGGTTCAACAGGGGGCCAAGAGACCCAGTACTTC. This gives the protein CASSLGSTGGQETQYF.

Only a few counts were recorded for this clonotype. The chain links TRBV18 to TRBJ1-3; no firm D call. Per the germline V gene, CDR1 is KGHSH and CDR2 is LQKENI. The CDR3 sequence is 15 residues long. The ends were cut back, 4 bases at V and 0 bases at J, with 10 bases in the middle. The CDR3 reads CASSLTKSSGNTIYF. DNA of the CDR3: TGTGCCAGCTCACTGACGAAGAGCTCTGGAAACACCATATATTTT.

This clonotype was picked up a small number of times. The chain links TRBV29-1 to TRBJ1-2; no clear D. The CDR3 loop spans 13 amino acids. V was cut by 3 bases and J by 6 bases, with 14 bases left in between. Germline loops: CDR1 SQVTM, CDR2 ANQGSEA. CDR3 bases: TGCAGCGTTGACGGAAGGGAAGTTGATGGCTACACCTTC. Residues: CSVDGREVDGYTF.

In this sample, this clonotype turned up a few times. CDR3 loop: CSVEGARNTEAFF. The CDR3 nucleotides read TGCAGCGTTGAAGGCGCGAGGAACACTGAAGCTTTCTTT. The chain combines TRBV29-1 with TRBJ1-1, with D uncertain. Germline V gene lookup returns CDR1 SQVTM and CDR2 ANQGSEA. The CDR3 consists of 13 residues. The germline V and J ends were trimmed by 1 base and 1 base, with 7 bases remaining between them. Using reference TRBV29-1 and TRBJ1-1 for the parts outside the CDR3, the full variable domain is SAVISQKPSRDICQRGTSLTIQCQVDSQVTMMFWYRQQPGQSLTLIATANQGSEATYESGFVIDKFPISRPNLTFSTLTVSNMSPEDSSIYLCSVEGARNTEAFFGQGTRLTVV.

This clonotype came up a few times. This chain uses TRBV7-9 with TRBJ2-1, with D maybe TRBD2 (6 bases). The V and J ends lost 5 bases and 5 bases respectively, with 16 bases between them. The germline V gene has CDR1 SEHNR and CDR2 FQNEAQ (reference sequence). This CDR3 has 15 amino acids. The CDR3 protein is CASSLGGGAHNEQFF. As DNA, the CDR3 is TGTGCCAGCAGCCTAGGTGGAGGGGCTCACAATGAGCAGTTCTTC.

This clonotype was seen many times. The chain is built from TRBV7-3 and TRBJ1-1, with D perhaps matching TRBD1 (5 bases). Trimming took off 2 bases at V and 1 base at J, with 14 bases between the two ends. The CDR3 is 16 amino acids. Germline V CDR1 and CDR2: SGHTA, FQGTGA. The CDR3 DNA reads TGTGCCAGCAGCTTACGAACAGGAGGAGGGAACACTGAAGCTTTCTTT. Translation gives CASSLRTGGGNTEAFF.

The chain couples TRBV10-3 to TRBJ2-2; D perhaps matches TRBD1 (5 bases). This CDR3 comprises 15 residues. The germline V and J ends were trimmed by 2 bases and 4 bases, with 11 bases remaining between them. Germline lookup yields CDR1 ENHRY and CDR2 SYGVKD. The CDR3 here is CAISEETESTGELFF. CDR3 sequence (DNA): TGTGCCATCAGTGAGGAGACAGAGTCCACCGGGGAGCTGTTTTTT.

This clonotype has only one observation. A much larger clonotype is one base distant, so this may be a read error. This chain connects TRBV10-3 to TRBJ1-1; 8 bases fit TRBD1. This CDR3 region has 13 residues. Per the germline V gene, CDR1 is ENHRY and CDR2 is SYGVKD. The CDR3 DNA reads as TGTGTCATCAGTCGGACAGGGAGGACTGAAGCTTTCTTT. Translating it yields CVISRTGRTEAFF.

The sample holds many counts of this clonotype. This rearrangement joins TRBV10-3 to TRBJ2-5; no definite D call. The length of the CDR3 is 15 residues. V was clipped by 3 bases and J by 2 bases, with 13 bases between them. CDR1 and CDR2 from the germline V gene are ENHRY and SYGVKD. The CDR3 nucleotides read TGTGCCATCAGTGACTCCTACTTACAACAAGAGACCCAGTACTTC. This sequence encodes CAISDSYLQQETQYF.

This clonotype was observed a handful of times. The chain recombines TRBV6-5 with TRBJ1-1, with 9 bases fitting TRBD1. CDR3 length: 15 residues. Germline V lookup: CDR1 MNHEY, CDR2 SVGAGI. V lost 4 bases and J lost 5; bases outside the gene matches: 8. Here the CDR3 reads CASSFQDRGGTEAFF. The CDR3 DNA follows: TGTGCCAGCAGTTTCCAGGACAGGGGAGGAACTGAAGCTTTCTTT.

This clonotype appeared many times. The chain has TRBV6-2 or TRBV6-3 and TRBJ2-3; D may be TRBD1 (5 bases). In germline, CDR1 is MNHEY, CDR2 SVGEGT. V was trimmed by 2 bases and J by 1 base, leaving 10 bases between them. The CDR3 length is 15 residues. The CDR3 nucleotides are TGTGCCAGCAGTTACCCAGGGCAGGGCACAGATACGCAGTATTTT. Translating gives CASSYPGQGTDTQYF.

This clonotype was recorded at least ten times. The rearrangement uses TRBV9 and TRBJ1-1, with unresolved D. This CDR3 is built from 13 residues. Germline V gives CDR1 SGDLS, CDR2 YYNGEE. Trimming pared 3 bases from V and 4 bases from J, leaving 10 bases between. In DNA, the CDR3 is TGTGCCAGCAGCGGCGCCCTGGGCACTGAAGCTTTCTTT. The encoded protein is CASSGALGTEAFF.

The chain couples TRBV7-3 to TRBJ2-2, with 12 bases identical to TRBD2. CDR3 length equals 17 residues. V was pared by 3 bases and J by 4 bases, with 6 bases of the junction left unmatched. From germline, CDR1 is SGHTA and CDR2 FQGTGA. CDR3 protein: CASSFGLAGSGTGELFF. The CDR3 DNA follows: TGTGCCAGCAGCTTCGGACTAGCGGGGTCGGGCACCGGGGAGCTGTTTTTT.

This clonotype came up many times. This sequence joins TRBV11-1 and TRBJ2-3; TRBD1 matches at 7 bases. The CDR3 is 14 amino acids. Germline V gene lookup returns CDR1 SGHAT and CDR2 FQDESV (reference sequence). With V trimmed by 5 bases and J by 4 bases, 6 bases remained unmatched. CDR3 sequence reads: CASSNPQGADTQYF. The CDR3 DNA is TGTGCCAGCAGCAACCCGCAGGGGGCAGATACGCAGTATTTT.

The table lists this clonotype with a few counts. The chain links TRBV7-2 to TRBJ1-5; 7 bases are a match to TRBD1. The CDR3 has 14 amino acids. V shed 5 bases and J 4 bases; nucleotides not matched to a gene: 5. The V gene's germline CDR1 is SGHTA and CDR2 FQGNSA. As DNA, the CDR3 is TGTGCCAGCAGCACGATGACAGGGAATCAGCCCCAGCATTTT. This encodes CASSTMTGNQPQHF.

This clonotype was seen repeatedly, ten times or more. The genes are TRBV28 and TRBJ2-3; 9 nucleotides line up with TRBD2. Germline V gene data show CDR1 as MDHEN and CDR2 as SYDVKM. The CDR3 is 16 amino acids. The junction had 6 bases not matched to a gene; V was cut back by 2 bases and J by 3 bases. The CDR3: CASSLNSGGGTDTQYF. The CDR3 bases are TGTGCCAGCAGTTTAAATAGCGGGGGAGGGACAGATACGCAGTATTTT.

This clonotype was seen a handful of times. The chain couples TRBV6-4 to TRBJ2-3, with TRBD2 matching over 10 bases. The CDR3 has 14 residues. The germline gives CDR1 MRHNA, CDR2 SNTAGT. Losses at the gene ends were 5 bases for V and 5 bases for J; bases not matched to a gene: 4. The CDR3 here is CASSPSGGQDTQYF. DNA for the CDR3: TGTGCCAGCAGTCCTAGCGGGGGCCAAGATACGCAGTATTTT.

The chain couples TRBV28 to TRBJ1-5, with 7 bases matching TRBD1. Losses at the gene ends were 5 bases for V and 2 bases for J; bases not matched to a gene: 12. Germline-derived CDR1 and CDR2 are MDHEN and SYDVKM. The CDR3 consists of 17 residues. CDR3 loop: CASSPPTGNWGNQPQHF. DNA of the CDR3: TGTGCCAGCAGTCCCCCGACAGGGAATTGGGGCAATCAGCCCCAGCATTTT.

This clonotype was found many times. The chain has TRBV12-3 or TRBV12-4 and TRBJ2-6; D gene ambiguous. The CDR3 consists of 14 residues. V lost 5 bases to trimming and J lost 4 bases, with 9 bases between them. CDR3 amino acids: CASSRVAGANVLTF. The CDR3 DNA sequence: TGTGCCAGCAGTCGGGTCGCCGGGGCCAACGTCCTGACTTTC.

The chain carries TRBV7-2 and TRBJ1-5; TRBD1 aligns across 9 bases. From germline, CDR1 is SGHTA and CDR2 FQGNSA. The V gene end was trimmed by 4 bases and the J gene end by 4 bases; junction bases not matched to a gene: 5. This CDR3 region has 15 residues. CDR3 protein: CASSSRQGGNQPQHF. In DNA form, the CDR3 reads TGTGCCAGCAGCTCCCGACAGGGGGGGAATCAGCCCCAGCATTTT. Full variable domain (outside the CDR3, taken from reference TRBV7-2 and TRBJ1-5): GAGVSQSPSNKVTEKGKDVELRCDPISGHTALYWYRQSLGQGLEFLIYFQGNSAPDKSGLPSDRFSAERTGGSVSTLTIQRTQQEDSAVYLCASSSRQGGNQPQHFGDGTRLSIL.

A few counts support this clonotype. The chain has TRBV4-1 and TRBJ1-2; D uncertain. The CDR3 extends over 14 amino acids. Germline V lookup: CDR1 MGHRA, CDR2 YSYEKL. Trimming removed 2 bases at V and 8 bases at J, with 15 bases between. The CDR3 nucleotides are TGCGCCAGCAGCCAACCCCGGACTCCGGGAGGCTACACCTTC. Translating it yields CASSQPRTPGGYTF.

This clonotype was seen many times. The chain has TRBV20-1 and TRBJ2-1; D is possibly TRBD1 or TRBD2 (6 bases each). The CDR3 is 16 amino acids. Trimming stripped 4 bases from V and 0 bases from J, with 16 bases between. Germline CDR1 and CDR2: DFQATT and SNEGSKA (reference sequence). The CDR3, as DNA: TGCAGTGCTAAGGTTACGGGGGCCAGCTCCTACAATGAGCAGTTCTTC. As protein: CSAKVTGASSYNEQFF.